This TCR beta chain was sequenced in a study of cytomegalovirus exposure and HLA in healthy donors. This PCR relied on a set of 60 Vbeta primers and 13 Jbeta primers. Profiled with immunoSEQ multiplex PCR; TCRdb holds only in-frame clones, not every one. The sample consists of about 200,000 clones, 79% of them appearing once. The TCR originated in a man aged 50 to 59 in good health and CMV-seronegative. The sequenced sample consisted of PBMCs.

The CDR3 coding sequence is TGTGCCAGCAGTCCAGGGATGAATTCACCCCTCCACTTT. Residues: CASSPGMNSPLHF. The chain is built from TRBV2 and TRBJ1-6; D possibly corresponds to TRBD1 (5 bases). The V gene lost 5 bases and the J gene lost 7 bases, with 9 bases spanning the gap. CDR1 and CDR2 from the germline V gene are SNHLY and FYNNEI. The CDR3 loop spans 13 amino acids.